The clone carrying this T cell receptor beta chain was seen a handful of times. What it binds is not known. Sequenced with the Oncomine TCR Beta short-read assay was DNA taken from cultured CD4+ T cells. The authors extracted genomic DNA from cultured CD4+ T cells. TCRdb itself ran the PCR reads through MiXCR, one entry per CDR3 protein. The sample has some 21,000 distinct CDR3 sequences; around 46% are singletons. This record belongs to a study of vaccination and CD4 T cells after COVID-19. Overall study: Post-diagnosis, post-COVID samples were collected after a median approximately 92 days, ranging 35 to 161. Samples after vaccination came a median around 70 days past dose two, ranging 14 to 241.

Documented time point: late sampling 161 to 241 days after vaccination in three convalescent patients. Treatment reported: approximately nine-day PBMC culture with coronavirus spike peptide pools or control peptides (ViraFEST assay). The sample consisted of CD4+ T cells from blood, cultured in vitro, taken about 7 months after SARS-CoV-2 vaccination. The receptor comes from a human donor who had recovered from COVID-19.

The CDR3 DNA is TGTGCCACCAGCAGTTTAGCGGGAGGGGAGTACGAGCAGTACTTC. It translates to CATSSLAGGEYEQYF. The V and J genes are TRBV15 and TRBJ2-7, with TRBD2 matching over 11 bases. Per the germline V gene, CDR1 is LNHNV and CDR2 is YYDKDF (reference sequence). V lost 3 bases and J lost 4; bases outside the gene matches: 5. This CDR3 is 15 amino acids long.